A single sample is the source of the 23 T cell receptor gamma chains below, sequenced in a study of γδ T cells in repeated Plasmodium falciparum infection. TCRdb ran CATT on the multiplex PCR reads. The repertoire holds tens of thousands of gamma-chain clones, with 1.4% to 1.5% as singletons. Bulk repertoires came from Vgamma9/Vdelta2+ or Vdelta2-negative gammadelta T cells flow-sorted from PBMC. Sequences were obtained from gamma-delta T cells from blood. Source of these receptors: a pool of human donors (malaria-infected and uninfected, not separated).

The sample holds many counts of this clone. The protein TCRdb gives is from a much larger clone and does not agree with this DNA's translation at residue 6, likely a read error; the protein shown here comes from the DNA. The V gene is TRGV9, the J gene TRGJ1 or TRGJ2. Germline matching of the DNA provided the J gene here, since TCRdb leaves it blank. Germline lookup yields CDR1 GITISATS and CDR2 ISYDGTV (reference sequence). After removal of 3 bases from V and 0 bases from J, the junction contained 20 bases not matched to a gene. The CDR3 extends over 19 amino acids. CDR3: CALWEMHAYYLQNYYKKLF. The CDR3 coding sequence is TGTGCCTTGTGGGAGATGCACGCCTACTACTTGCAGAATTATTATAAGAAACTCTTT.

This clone has just a few counts. TCRdb shows a much larger clone's protein in place of this DNA's translation, and the two differ at residue 3, likely through a read error; the protein shown is translated from the DNA. The V call is TRGV9, the J call TRGJ1 or TRGJ2. The J gene, missing from TCRdb, was assigned here through DNA to germline matching. This CDR3 is 14 amino acids long. Germline-derived CDR1 and CDR2 are GITISATS and ISYDGTV (reference sequence). CDR3 residues: CASWEVPFNYKKLF. As DNA, the CDR3 is TGTGCCTCGTGGGAGGTGCCCTTTAATTATAAGAAACTCTTT.

This clone was picked up a small number of times. TCRdb's entry gives the protein of a much larger clone, which mismatches this DNA's translation at residue 10, likely from a read error; the protein reported here is translated from the DNA. The chain recombines TRGV2 with TRGJ1 or TRGJ2. CDR1 and CDR2 (germline): EGSNGY, YDSYNSKV. The CDR3 is 14 residues long. The CDR3 coding sequence is TGTGCCACCTCCTTCACCCCGATTTATTGTAAGAAACTCTTT. Its translation: CATSFTPIYCKKLF.

The table lists this clone with many counts. The chain recombines TRGV3 with TRGJ1 or TRGJ2. The junction had 4 bases not matched to a gene; V was cut back by 4 bases and J by 10 bases. Germline CDR1 is VTNTFY and CDR2 is YDVSTARD (reference sequence). The CDR3 length is 10 residues. The CDR3 protein is CATWEEKKLF. The CDR3 DNA follows: TGTGCCACCTGGGAAGAGAAGAAACTCTTT.

This clone counts as medium-sized (0.01 to 0.1%). A much larger clonotype is one base distant, so this may be a read error. This specimen includes other DNA sequences encoding the same CDR3. The chain employs TRGV9 and TRGJP. The V gene end was trimmed by 1 base and the J gene end by 6 bases; junction bases not matched to a gene: 3. The germline V gene has CDR1 GITISATS and CDR2 ISYDGTV (reference sequence). The CDR3 is made up of 16 amino acids. In nucleotides, the CDR3 is TGTGCCTTGTGGGAGGTTACAGAGTTGGGCAAAAAAATCAAGGTATTT. Residues: CALWEVTELGKKIKVF.

Ten or more counts support this clone. TCRdb shows a much larger clone's protein in place of this DNA's translation, and the two differ at residue 3, likely through a read error; the protein shown is translated from the DNA. V and J are TRGV2 and TRGJ1 or TRGJ2. This CDR3 is built from 13 residues. The germline V gene encodes CDR1 EGSNGY and CDR2 YDSYNSKV. CDR3 in DNA: TGTGCCCCCTGGGACGGGCGTTATTATAAGAAACTCTTT. Translating gives CAPWDGRYYKKLF.

There are a few counts of this clone. A far larger clone differs by one base, so this is likely a read error. Other DNA variants within this sample encode the same CDR3. The CDR3 spells CATFRLSDWIKTF. The CDR3 DNA is TGTGCCACCTTCCGATTAAGTGATTGGATCAAGACGTTT. This sequence joins TRGV2 and TRGJP2. Here the J gene was assigned by germline matching of the DNA, as TCRdb has none. Germline V gives CDR1 EGSNGY, CDR2 YDSYNSKV. There are 13 residues in the CDR3. Unmatched junction bases numbered 8, after V lost 8 bases and J lost 5 bases.

This clone was recorded many times. A far more abundant clone sits one base away, making this likely a read error. The gene calls are TRGV4 and TRGJ1 or TRGJ2. The CDR3 length is 10 residues. From germline, CDR1 is EGSTGY and CDR2 YDSYTSSV. J gave up 10 bases and V 4 bases, and 4 bases lay outside the gene matches. The CDR3 DNA reads TGTGCCACCTGGGAGCACAAGAAACTCTTT. Translating gives CATWEHKKLF.

This clone has ten or more counts. The mismatch at residue 8 between this DNA's translation and the TCRdb protein of a much larger clone likely reflects a read error; the protein shown is translated from the DNA. This rearrangement joins TRGV9 to TRGJ1 or TRGJ2. In the absence of a J gene in TCRdb, the DNA was matched to germline to assign it here. V trimming: 0 bases; J trimming: 6 bases; junction bases outside the gene matches: 5. The V gene's germline CDR1 is GITISATS and CDR2 ISYDGTV (reference sequence). The CDR3 totals 13 residues. The CDR3, as DNA: TGTGCCTTGTGGGAGGTGCAAAGTTATAAGAAACTCTTT. This translates into CALWEVQSYKKLF.

Points on this clone: TCRdb assigns this DNA the protein of a much larger clone, which departs from its translation at residue 11; this likely reflects a read error, and the protein shown comes from translating the DNA. The J gene is TRGJP, the V gene TRGV9. The J gene was missing in TCRdb and was found by matching the end of the DNA to germline. The V gene's germline CDR1 is GITISATS and CDR2 ISYDGTV (reference sequence). The CDR3 has 14 amino acids. In DNA form, the CDR3 reads TGTGCCTTGTGGGAGGTGGCGGGCAAAAAAGTCAAGGTATTT. The encoded protein is CALWEVAGKKVKVF.

This clone was seen a few times. TCRdb pairs this DNA with a much larger clone's protein that differs at residue 8, likely a read error; the protein shown was translated from the DNA. The chain is built from TRGV2 and TRGJ1 or TRGJ2. TCRdb leaves out the J gene; it was filled in here by matching the DNA to germline. V shed 0 bases and J 8 bases; nucleotides not matched to a gene: 10. Germline V lookup: CDR1 EGSNGY, CDR2 YDSYNSKV. CDR3 size: 14 residues. The CDR3 bases are TGTGCCACCTGGGACGGGACTGTTATGGATAAGAAACTCTTT. Its translation: CATWDGTVMDKKLF.

This clone appeared many times. The chain has TRGV8 and TRGJP2. Germline values: CDR1 VENAVY, CDR2 YDSYNSRV. The CDR3 consists of 15 residues. The V gene end was trimmed by 2 bases and the J gene end by 3 bases; junction bases not matched to a gene: 6. CDR3 in amino acids: CATWDTPRSDWIKTF. The DNA of the CDR3 is TGTGCCACCTGGGATACCCCCCGTAGTGATTGGATCAAGACGTTT.

At least ten counts were recorded for this clone. The V gene call is TRGV4, and the J gene call is absent. In germline, CDR1 is EGSTGY, CDR2 YDSYTSSV. CDR3 length: 10 amino acids. Here the CDR3 DNA reads TGTGCCACCTGTCCGCATAAAAAACTCTTT. This codes for CATCPHKKLF.

Concerning this clone: The amino acid sequence in TCRdb belongs to a much larger clone and departs from this DNA's translation at residue 3, likely a sequencing read error; the sequence shown is translated from the DNA. The chain couples TRGV8 to TRGJ1 or TRGJ2. The J gene, absent from TCRdb, was called here by matching the DNA to germline. This CDR3 comprises 13 residues. Germline V lookup: CDR1 VENAVY, CDR2 YDSYNSRV. The chain's CDR3 is CAAWEYITQGKLF. Here the CDR3 DNA reads TGTGCCGCCTGGGAATACATTACGCAGGGGAAACTCTTT.

Details on this clone: The mismatch at residue 15 between this DNA's translation and the TCRdb protein of a much larger clone likely reflects a read error; the protein shown is translated from the DNA. The J segment was not called; the V segment is TRGV9. CDR1 is GITISATS, CDR2 ISYDGTV, per germline (reference sequence). The CDR3 is made up of 17 amino acids. The CDR3 region is CALWEGTQELGKKITVF. The DNA for the CDR3 is TGTGCCTTGTGGGAGGGGACCCAAGAGTTGGGCAAAAAAATCACGGTATTT.

This clone was picked up many times. A much larger clone sits a single nucleotide away, making a read error possible. V and J are TRGV9 and TRGJP. Germline loops: CDR1 GITISATS, CDR2 ISYDGTV (reference sequence). The CDR3 contains 18 residues. The DNA of the CDR3 is TGTGCCTTGTGGGAGGTGCAGCCCCAAGAGTTGGGCAAAAAAATCAGGGTATTT. The encoded protein is CALWEVQPQELGKKIRVF.

Concerning this clone itself: The TCRdb record carries a much larger clone's protein, which differs from this DNA's translation at residue 8; a read error is the likely cause, and the protein listed here is the DNA translation. The J gene is TRGJ1 or TRGJ2, the V gene TRGV9. Here the J gene was assigned by germline matching of the DNA, as TCRdb has none. The germline V gene encodes CDR1 GITISATS and CDR2 ISYDGTV (reference sequence). The CDR3 runs 19 residues. The CDR3 region is CALWEVAPIPSCNCYKKLF. The CDR3 coding sequence is TGTGCCTTGTGGGAGGTGGCCCCAATACCGTCATGTAATTGTTATAAGAAACTCTTT.

This clone was detected ten times or more. The protein that TCRdb holds for this DNA derives from a much larger clone and differs from the translated DNA at residue 9, which likely indicates a read error; the protein shown here is translated from the DNA. Other DNA sequences from this sample encode an identical CDR3 as well. The J gene is TRGJP, the V gene TRGV9. Assignment of the J gene here rests on matching the DNA to germline, because TCRdb gives none. CDR1 GITISATS and CDR2 ISYDGTV come from the germline V gene (reference sequence). This CDR3 spans 17 amino acids. Trimming took 0 bases from V and 9 from J; bases not matched to a gene: 8. The CDR3: CALWEVLRGLGKKIKVF. The CDR3 DNA sequence: TGTGCCTTGTGGGAGGTGCTGAGAGGGTTGGGCAAAAAAATCAAGGTATTT.

This clone was picked up many times. This likely reflects a read error, since a far larger clone is one base away. Other DNA sequences in this specimen translate into the identical CDR3. The genes are TRGV9 and TRGJP. Germline V gene sequence: CDR1 GITISATS, CDR2 ISYDGTV (reference sequence). The length of the CDR3 is 15 residues. The CDR3 bases are TGTGCCTTGTGGGAGTCAGAGTTAGGCAAAAAAATCAAGGTATTT. This sequence encodes CALWESELGKKIKVF.

This clone was counted a few times. TCRdb's listed protein matches a much larger clone and diverges from this DNA's translation at residue 9, likely through a read error; the protein shown comes from the DNA. This chain joins TRGV9 and TRGJP. The J gene is absent in TCRdb and was assigned here via DNA matching to germline. The CDR3 consists of 18 residues. Per the germline V gene, CDR1 is GITISATS and CDR2 is ISYDGTV (reference sequence). Trimming at V came to 4 bases and at J to 6 bases, leaving 12 bases not matched to a gene. The CDR3 reads CALWDPAAPELGKKIKVF. The CDR3 DNA reads as TGTGCCTTGTGGGACCCCGCGGCTCCAGAGTTGGGCAAAAAAATCAAGGTATTT.

Turning to this clone: The protein in TCRdb stems from a much larger clone and differs at residue 7 from this DNA's translation, likely a read error; here the protein is translated from the DNA. V gene TRGV2 combines with J gene TRGJP1. TCRdb supplies no J gene; here it was assigned by aligning the nucleotide sequence to germline. This CDR3 contains 13 residues. Germline V CDR1 and CDR2: EGSNGY, YDSYNSKV. V was pared by 6 bases and J by 6 bases, with 7 bases of the junction left unmatched. The CDR3 DNA follows: TGTGCCACCTGGACAACCGCTGGTTGGTTCAAGATATTT. It translates to CATWTTAGWFKIF.

This clone was detected only a few times. With a far larger clone one base away, a read error is the likely cause. V usage is TRGV3 and J usage is TRGJ1 or TRGJ2. Germline matching of the DNA provided the J gene here, since TCRdb leaves it blank. This CDR3 spans 11 amino acids. The germline CDR1 and CDR2 sequences are VTNTFY and YDVSTARD (reference sequence). The J segment lost 7 bases and the V segment lost 3 bases, leaving 3 bases of the junction unmatched. The CDR3 loop is CATWDPYKKLF. The CDR3 nucleotides are TGTGCCACCTGGGACCCCTATAAGAAACTCTTT.

This clone is labeled medium-sized. This rearrangement joins TRGV9 to TRGJP. V was clipped by 0 bases and J by 12 bases; unmatched bases: 2. Germline lookup yields CDR1 GITISATS and CDR2 ISYDGTV (reference sequence). The CDR3 is 14 residues long. In DNA form, the CDR3 reads TGTGCCTTGTGGGAGGTGCAGGGCAAAAAAATCAAGGTATTT. It codes for CALWEVQGKKIKVF.